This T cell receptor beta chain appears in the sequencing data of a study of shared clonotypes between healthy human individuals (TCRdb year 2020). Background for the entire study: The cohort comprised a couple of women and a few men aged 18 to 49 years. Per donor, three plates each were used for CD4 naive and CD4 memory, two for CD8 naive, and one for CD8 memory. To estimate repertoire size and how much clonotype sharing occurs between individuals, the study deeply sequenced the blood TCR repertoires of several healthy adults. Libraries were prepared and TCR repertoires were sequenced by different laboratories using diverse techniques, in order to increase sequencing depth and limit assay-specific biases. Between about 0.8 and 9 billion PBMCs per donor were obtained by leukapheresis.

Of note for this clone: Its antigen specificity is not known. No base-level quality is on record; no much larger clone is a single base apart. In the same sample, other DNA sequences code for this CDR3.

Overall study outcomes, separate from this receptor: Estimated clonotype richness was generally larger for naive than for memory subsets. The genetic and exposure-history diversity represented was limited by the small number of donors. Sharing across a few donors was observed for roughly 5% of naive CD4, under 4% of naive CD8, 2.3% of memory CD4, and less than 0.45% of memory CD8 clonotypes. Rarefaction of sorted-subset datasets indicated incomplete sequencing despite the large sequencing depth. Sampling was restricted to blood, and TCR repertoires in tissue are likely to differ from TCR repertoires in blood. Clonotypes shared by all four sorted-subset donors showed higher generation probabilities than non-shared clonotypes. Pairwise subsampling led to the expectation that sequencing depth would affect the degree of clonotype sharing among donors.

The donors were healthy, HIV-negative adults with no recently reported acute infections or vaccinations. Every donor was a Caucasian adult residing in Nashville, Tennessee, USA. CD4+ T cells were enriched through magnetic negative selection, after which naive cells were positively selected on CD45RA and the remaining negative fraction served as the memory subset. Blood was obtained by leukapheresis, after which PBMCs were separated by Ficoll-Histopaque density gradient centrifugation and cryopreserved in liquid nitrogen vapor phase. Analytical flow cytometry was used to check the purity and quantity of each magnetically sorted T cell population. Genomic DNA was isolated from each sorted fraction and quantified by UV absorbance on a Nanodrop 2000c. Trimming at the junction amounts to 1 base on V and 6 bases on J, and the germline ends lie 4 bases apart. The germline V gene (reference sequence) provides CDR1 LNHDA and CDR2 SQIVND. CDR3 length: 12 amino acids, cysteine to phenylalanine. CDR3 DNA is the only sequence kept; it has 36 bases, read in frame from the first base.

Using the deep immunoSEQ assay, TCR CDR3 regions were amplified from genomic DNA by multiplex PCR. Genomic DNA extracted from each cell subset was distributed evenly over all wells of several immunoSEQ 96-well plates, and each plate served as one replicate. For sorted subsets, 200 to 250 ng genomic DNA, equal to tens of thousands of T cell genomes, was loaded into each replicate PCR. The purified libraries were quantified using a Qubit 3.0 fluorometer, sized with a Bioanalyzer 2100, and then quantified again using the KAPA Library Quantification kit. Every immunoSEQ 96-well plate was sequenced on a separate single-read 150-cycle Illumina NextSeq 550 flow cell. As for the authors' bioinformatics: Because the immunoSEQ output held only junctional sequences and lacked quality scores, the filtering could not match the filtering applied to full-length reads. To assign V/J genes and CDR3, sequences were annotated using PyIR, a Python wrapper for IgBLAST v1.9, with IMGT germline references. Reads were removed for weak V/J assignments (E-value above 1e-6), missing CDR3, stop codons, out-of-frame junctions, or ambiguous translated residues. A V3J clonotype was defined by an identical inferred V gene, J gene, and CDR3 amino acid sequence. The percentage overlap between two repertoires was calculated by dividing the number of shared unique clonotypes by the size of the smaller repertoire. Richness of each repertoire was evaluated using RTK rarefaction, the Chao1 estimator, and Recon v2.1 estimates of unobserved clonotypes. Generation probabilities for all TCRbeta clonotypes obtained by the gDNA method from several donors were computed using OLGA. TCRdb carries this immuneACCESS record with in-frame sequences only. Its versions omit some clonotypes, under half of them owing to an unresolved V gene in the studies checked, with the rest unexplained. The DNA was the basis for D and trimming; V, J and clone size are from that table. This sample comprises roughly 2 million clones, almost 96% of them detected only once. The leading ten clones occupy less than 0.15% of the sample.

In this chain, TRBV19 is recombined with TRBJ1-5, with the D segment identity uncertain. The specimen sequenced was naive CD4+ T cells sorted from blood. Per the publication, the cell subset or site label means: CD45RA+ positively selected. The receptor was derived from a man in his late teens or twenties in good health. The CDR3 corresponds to CASSIGSQPQHF. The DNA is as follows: TGTGCCAGTAGTATAGGATCTCAGCCCCAGCATTTT.